Listed below are T cell receptor beta chains from one sample, sequenced in a study of T cell repertoires in cytomegalovirus infection. Each CDR3 protein is one row after TCRdb ran MiXCR on the reads. The data contain 100,000 or so distinct CDR3 sequences, about a quarter of them singletons. Source material: CD8+ T cells from PBMCs. The source of these receptors is a human donor in good health (CMV status not recorded). Some clones in this sample may be carry-over from other donors' samples. CDR3s include the opening cysteine and the closing phenylalanine or tryptophan. Fields, in order: clone size, V gene, J gene, D gene, CDR3 DNA, CDR3 protein. D genes are given only for firm matches. Part of the rows lack a size; the others show once, few, many or a class for expanded clones.

few	TRBV5-1	TRBJ2-1	NA	TGCGCCAGCAGCTCTCATAGTTACAATGAGCAGTTCTTC	CASSSHSYNEQFF
few	TRBV7-9	TRBJ2-1	NA	TGTGCCAGCAGCTTGGGCAGCACCTACAATGAGCAGTTCTTC	CASSLGSTYNEQFF
few	TRBV7-9	TRBJ2-1	TRBD2	TGTGCCAGCAGGCCCCCCGGGACTAGCGGGTTTGAGCAGTTCTTC	CASRPPGTSGFEQFF
few	TRBV29-1	TRBJ2-7	TRBD1	TGCAGCGTTGAAGAGGCCAGGGGGTCCGGGGAGCAGTACTTC	CSVEEARGSGEQYF
few	TRBV20-1	TRBJ2-1	TRBD1	TGCAGTGCTGACCGGACAGGCTCGATTAACAATGAGCAGTTCTTC	CSADRTGSINNEQFF
NA	TRBV20-1	TRBJ2-1	NA	TGCAGTGCTCGTCCCAGAGTCAGCTACAATGAGCAGTTCTTC	CSARPRVSYNEQFF
NA	TRBV30	TRBJ2-3	TRBD1	TGTGCCTGGAGCCCGACCCGGCCAGGGGGCTGGACAGATACGCAGTATTTT	CAWSPTRPGGWTDTQYF
many	TRBV6-5	TRBJ1-2	NA	TGTGCCAGCAGTTACAAGGGAAACTATGGCTACACCTTC	CASSYKGNYGYTF
NA	TRBV4-3	TRBJ2-3	TRBD2	TGCGCCAGCAGCCAAGACCTCCGGACTAGCGGGAGCAGCACTGATACGCAGTATTTT	CASSQDLRTSGSSTDTQYF
NA	TRBV10-3	TRBJ2-7	TRBD2	TGTGCCATCAGGGAGACTAGCGGGCCCAACGAGCAGTACTTC	CAIRETSGPNEQYF
NA	TRBV30	TRBJ1-1	NA	TGTGCCTGGAGTAGGGGGACTGAAGCTTTCTTT	CAWSRGTEAFF
NA	TRBV7-2	TRBJ1-5	NA	TGTGCCAGCAGCTTAACCATATATAGCAATCAGCCCCAGCATTTT	CASSLTIYSNQPQHF
many	TRBV7-9	TRBJ2-7	TRBD2	TGTGCCAGCAGCCCCCCGGGACTAGCGGGTGTCTACGAGCAGTACTTC	CASSPPGLAGVYEQYF
NA	TRBV27	TRBJ2-7	NA	TGTGCCAGCAGCATGGAGAGGGGCGAACTCTACGAGCAGTACTTC	CASSMERGELYEQYF
many	TRBV15	TRBJ1-2	NA	TGTGCCACCAGTGATGACGGGGGTTCGTACGGCTACACCTTC	CATSDDGGSYGYTF
few	TRBV6-2/TRBV6-3	TRBJ2-6	NA	TGTGCCAGCAGTTATGACCCGACGGTATCTGGGGCCAACGTCCTGACTTTC	CASSYDPTVSGANVLTF
few	TRBV6-5	TRBJ2-5	TRBD2	TGTGCCAGCAGACCGGGCCTAGCGGGGGGCCAAGAGACCCAGTACTTC	CASRPGLAGGQETQYF
NA	TRBV9	TRBJ1-5	TRBD1	TGTGCCAGCAGCGACTCAGGGGGCTACAATCAGCCCCAGCATTTT	CASSDSGGYNQPQHF
NA	TRBV9	TRBJ2-5	NA	TGTGCCAGCAGCAACCAAGGGGGGTCAGGAGAGACCCAGTACTTC	CASSNQGGSGETQYF
NA	TRBV30	TRBJ1-1	NA	TGTGCCTGGACAGGTTACACTGAAGCTTTCTTT	CAWTGYTEAFF
many	TRBV29-1	TRBJ2-3	TRBD2	TGCAGCGTCGCGCTCCTAGCGGGAGACAGAGAGGACACAGATACGCAGTATTTT	CSVALLAGDREDTDTQYF
NA	TRBV20-1	TRBJ1-1	NA	TGCAGTGCTAGAGAGCGGGGGACCACTGAAGCTTTCTTT	CSARERGTTEAFF
many	TRBV7-6	TRBJ2-3	TRBD2	TGTGCCAGCAGCTTAGTTGGGGAGGGGCCAGATACGCAGTATTTT	CASSLVGEGPDTQYF
NA	TRBV4-3	TRBJ1-1	NA	TGCGCCAGCAGCCAAGATTCCGTAGGGGGGAACACTGAAGCTTTCTTT	CASSQDSVGGNTEAFF
NA	TRBV12-3/TRBV12-4	TRBJ2-7	NA	TGTGCCAGCAGTTCGACGGGGGAGCAGTACTTC	CASSSTGEQYF
few	TRBV7-9	TRBJ1-2	TRBD1	TGTGCCAGCAGCTTAGCGGGGGACAGACGTTATGGCTACACCTTC	CASSLAGDRRYGYTF
many	TRBV14	TRBJ1-5	TRBD1	TGTGCCAGCAGCCAACATCTATCTCTTCGTTCGGGACAGGGCGGTCAGCCCCAGCATTTT	CASSQHLSLRSGQGGQPQHF